Below, one T cell receptor (beta chain) is given with its context. The data originate from a study of blood T cell repertoires in COVID-19. Study in general: There were acute and convalescent COVID-19 samples, and they came from the United States, Italy and Spain. The analysed material was cDNA or gDNA that came from T cells, B-cell-depleted T cells, or PBMCs.

The CDR3 is 17 residues long. Germline loops: CDR1 LGHNA, CDR2 YNFKEQ. V gave up 3 bases and J gave up 4 bases; unmatched junction bases: 12. Per the original methods: Amplification of reference gene primers was used by the study to estimate nucleated cell counts. Data came from immunoSEQ multiplex PCR; TCRdb stores just in-frame clones and leaves some out. V and J calls and clone size are copied from that table; D and trimming were computed from the DNA. This sample has roughly 250,000 clones, with 65% to 90% found just once. This sequence was found in a woman in her sixties with active or convalescent COVID-19. Sequenced sample: peripheral blood. V and J are TRBV4-2 and TRBJ1-2, with 9 bases aligning to TRBD1. Here the CDR3 DNA reads TGTGCCAGCAGCCAGGGGGACCCGGGACAGGGACGCTATGGCTACACCTTC. The encoded protein is CASSQGDPGQGRYGYTF.